This TCR beta chain is from a study of OX40 agonist ivuxolimab in advanced cancers. Study overall: Ivuxolimab, an antibody acting as an agonist of OX40 (CD134), was used to treat patients.

CDR1 MGHDK and CDR2 SYGVNS come from the germline V gene. The CDR3 covers 14 residues. V shed 6 bases and J shed 4 bases, with 15 bases lying between them. In regard to this clone: Its cognate antigen is unknown.

Profiled with immunoSEQ multiplex PCR; TCRdb holds only in-frame clones, not every one. The data hold 50,000 to 75,000 clones, with about 89% observed a single time. Whole-study findings and limits: Both CD4+ and CD8+ T cell populations in blood had undergone clonal expansion by week 6 at 0.1 to 3.0 mg/kg. Partial responders at 0.1-3.0 mg/kg had among the lowest clonal expansion.

The sequencing used CD4+ or CD8+ T cells sorted from blood, collected in a trial of the OX40 agonist ivuxolimab. The sequence derives from an adult with an advanced solid tumor such as melanoma, head and neck, liver or kidney cancer. The gene calls are TRBV25-1 and TRBJ1-2; tentatively, D is TRBD1 (6 bases). CDR3 coding DNA: TGTGCCAGCAGACCGGGACACAACTTCTATGGCTACACCTTC. This encodes CASRPGHNFYGYTF.